These 27 T cell receptor beta chains were sequenced from one sample in a study of identical twins. Via MiXCR, TCRdb re-called the 5' RACE reads, giving one row per CDR3 protein. The data hold around 960,000 distinct CDR3 sequences, with 12% observed a single time. The sample was also linked to a second study, of yellow fever vaccine responses in identical twins.

Sequenced material: PBMCs. The receptors originated from a woman younger than 35 in good health.

This clonotype was detected many times. The chain uses TRBV11-3 and TRBJ2-2; D ambiguous. Trimming stripped 1 base from V and 2 bases from J, with 8 bases between. The germline CDR1 and CDR2 sequences are SGHNT and YENEEA. The CDR3 contains 15 residues. The CDR3: CASSLGLLNTGELFF. The CDR3 nucleotides read TGTGCCAGCAGCTTAGGCCTTCTTAACACCGGGGAGCTGTTTTTT.

The genes are TRBV2 and TRBJ2-1; D possibly corresponds to TRBD1 (6 bases). This CDR3 region has 17 residues. V was shortened by 5 bases and J by 0 bases, with 17 bases between the two germline ends. CDR1 is SNHLY, CDR2 FYNNEI, per germline. CDR3 sequence: CASSTPSGQNSYNEQFF. CDR3 nucleotides: TGTGCCAGCAGTACCCCCTCGGGACAAAACTCCTACAATGAGCAGTTCTTC.

This chain links TRBV5-1 with TRBJ2-1, with TRBD2 matching 10 bases. The CDR3 covers 17 residues. The J segment lost 0 bases and the V segment lost 3 bases, leaving 6 bases of the junction unmatched. Per the germline V gene, CDR1 is SGHRS and CDR2 is YFSETQ. CDR3: CASSWEASGSSYNEQFF. CDR3 in DNA: TGCGCCAGCAGCTGGGAGGCTAGCGGGAGCTCCTACAATGAGCAGTTCTTC.

The rearrangement links TRBV7-9 to TRBJ2-3, with D possibly being TRBD1 (5 bases). Trimming took 5 bases from V and 0 from J, leaving 12 bases between them. Germline V gives CDR1 SEHNR, CDR2 FQNEAQ (reference sequence). The CDR3 totals 15 residues. CDR3 DNA sequence: TGTGCCAGCAGCCCGTCGACAGTCAGCACAGATACGCAGTATTTT. It encodes CASSPSTVSTDTQYF.

This clonotype appeared a few times. The V call is TRBV5-5, the J call TRBJ2-7; perhaps TRBD1 as D (5 bases). The germline CDR1 and CDR2 sequences are SGHKS and YYEKEE (reference sequence). V lost 0 bases and J 9 bases, leaving 13 bases between the germline ends. There are 13 residues in the CDR3. The CDR3 is CASSLGTGPWQYF. The DNA for the CDR3 is TGTGCCAGCAGCTTGGGTACAGGCCCTTGGCAGTACTTC.

This clonotype was found a few times. The V call is TRBV29-1, the J call TRBJ2-3, with D perhaps TRBD1 (6 bases). Trimming shortened V by 7 bases and J by 1 base, and 18 bases separated the two germline ends. This CDR3 has 15 amino acids. Germline lookup yields CDR1 SQVTM and CDR2 ANQGSEA. CDR3 bases: TGCAGCGGCTCAGGGGCGGACTTTGGCACAGATACGCAGTATTTT. It translates to CSGSGADFGTDTQYF.

The chain couples TRBV25-1 to TRBJ2-7; 7 nucleotides align to TRBD1. Germline assignment: CDR1 MGHDK and CDR2 SYGVNS. CDR3 size: 14 residues. V gave up 10 bases and J gave up 2 bases; unmatched junction bases: 11. CDR3: CATRGLTGAYEQYF. As DNA, the CDR3 is TGTGCCACCAGAGGTCTTACAGGGGCCTACGAGCAGTACTTC.

This clonotype came up a few times. V and J are TRBV21-1 and TRBJ1-2; TRBD1 reflects the table's D call only, with no check against the DNA. TRBV21-1 is annotated as a pseudogene. CDR3 length: 14 amino acids. CDR3 nucleotides: TGTGCCAGCACCCCTTTTGGACAGAGCTATGGCTACACCTTC. As protein: CASTPFGQSYGYTF.

The sample holds a few counts of this clonotype. This sequence joins TRBV15 and TRBJ1-5, with D hard to call. Trimming stripped 5 bases from V and 0 bases from J, with 2 bases between. Germline lookup yields CDR1 LNHNV and CDR2 YYDKDF (reference sequence). The CDR3 totals 12 residues. The CDR3 region is CATSSSNQPQHF. The CDR3 coding sequence is TGTGCCACCAGCTCTAGCAATCAGCCCCAGCATTTT.

This chain joins TRBV12-3 or TRBV12-4 and TRBJ2-1; a weak D match, TRBD2 (6 bases). CDR3 length: 16 residues. With 1 base removed from V and 5 bases from J, the gap between germline ends came to 15 bases. The CDR3 DNA reads as TGTGCCAGCAGTTTAGGCGGGGCGGGGCCCAACAATGAGCAGTTCTTC. The encoded protein is CASSLGGAGPNNEQFF.

In its sample, this clonotype was seen many times. The chain joins TRBV13 to TRBJ1-1; D might be TRBD1 (6 bases). This CDR3 contains 15 residues. Germline loops: CDR1 PRHDT, CDR2 FYEKMQ (reference sequence). The V end lost 6 bases, the J end lost 0 bases, and 14 bases lay between the germline ends. The DNA of the CDR3 is TGTGCCAGCAGGGTAAGGGGGGGGATGAACACTGAAGCTTTCTTT. Translation: CASRVRGGMNTEAFF.

There are a few counts of this clonotype. The rearrangement uses TRBV20-1 and TRBJ2-1; TRBD2 is a possible D gene (5 bases). With 3 bases removed from V and 11 bases from J, the gap between germline ends came to 11 bases. Germline CDR1 DFQATT, CDR2 SNEGSKA (reference sequence). The CDR3 spans 11 residues. CDR3: CSASGPGKQFF. The CDR3 DNA follows: TGCAGTGCTAGCGGGCCGGGGAAGCAGTTCTTC.

This clonotype was seen only a few times. V and J are TRBV2 and TRBJ2-2; D remains ambiguous. Trimming removed 6 bases from V and 0 bases from J, with 8 bases in between. Germline loops: CDR1 SNHLY, CDR2 FYNNEI. The CDR3 is 14 residues long. This CDR3 is CASRSRTNTGELFF. Written as DNA, the CDR3 is TGTGCCAGCAGGAGCAGGACGAACACCGGGGAGCTGTTTTTT.

This clonotype has ten or more counts. The CDR3 is CSVEGTSSSYEQYF. The CDR3 nucleotides read TGCAGCGTGGAGGGGACCTCCTCCTCCTACGAGCAGTACTTC. V usage is TRBV29-1 and J usage is TRBJ2-7, with D maybe TRBD2 (6 bases). Trimming took 6 bases from V and 0 from J, leaving 15 bases between them. This CDR3 is 14 amino acids long. Germline values: CDR1 SQVTM, CDR2 ANQGSEA.

This clonotype has a handful of counts. The chain uses TRBV12-5 and TRBJ1-2; weak D call: TRBD1 (5 bases). CDR1 is LGHNT, CDR2 FRNRAP, per germline. V was shortened by 5 bases and J by 2 bases, with 9 bases between the two germline ends. The CDR3 totals 13 residues. CDR3 DNA sequence: TGTGCTAGTGGTCGGGCAGGGAACTATGGCTACACCTTC. It codes for CASGRAGNYGYTF.

V gene TRBV6-1 combines with J gene TRBJ1-3; perhaps TRBD1 as D (6 bases). The CDR3 extends over 15 amino acids. The V gene's germline CDR1 is MNHNS and CDR2 SASEGT. Trimming cost V 2 bases and J 0 bases, with 8 bases left between them. The DNA of the CDR3 is TGTGCCAGCAGTGAAATGACAGGCTCTGGAAACACCATATATTTT. Protein product: CASSEMTGSGNTIYF.

This clonotype was observed a few times. This chain uses TRBV20-1 with TRBJ2-5, with TRBD2 matching 8 bases. Per the germline V gene, CDR1 is DFQATT and CDR2 is SNEGSKA (reference sequence). V lost 0 bases, J lost 4 bases, and 7 bases stayed unmatched. The CDR3 is 15 residues long. This chain's CDR3 is CSARDYGGGRETQYF. The CDR3 DNA sequence: TGCAGTGCTAGAGATTACGGGGGGGGCCGAGAGACCCAGTACTTC.

This clonotype was observed a few times. The CDR3 DNA follows: TGCAGTGCTAGAGATAGGCTGTCCCTTAGGAACACTGAAGCTTTCTTT. As protein: CSARDRLSLRNTEAFF. This chain joins TRBV20-1 and TRBJ1-1; no clear D gene. The CDR3 length is 16 residues. The V end was cut by 0 bases, the J end by 1 base, with 15 bases between. Germline lookup yields CDR1 DFQATT and CDR2 SNEGSKA (reference sequence).

The genes are TRBV15 and TRBJ1-5, with D perhaps TRBD1 (6 bases). This CDR3 is built from 14 residues. With 3 bases removed from V and 5 bases from J, the gap between germline ends came to 11 bases. Germline assignment: CDR1 LNHNV and CDR2 YYDKDF (reference sequence). The CDR3 spells CATSSAQGYQPQHF. The DNA of the CDR3 is TGTGCCACCAGCAGCGCACAGGGTTATCAGCCCCAGCATTTT.

This clonotype was detected only a few times. The chain combines TRBV20-1 with TRBJ1-1; 10 bases line up with TRBD1. J was trimmed by 0 bases and V by 4 bases; bases with no gene match: 11. Per germline, CDR1 DFQATT and CDR2 SNEGSKA (reference sequence). The CDR3 extends over 17 amino acids. CDR3 in DNA: TGCAGTGCTACCGGAGCCGGGACAGGGGCATTGAACACTGAAGCTTTCTTT. Amino acids: CSATGAGTGALNTEAFF.

This clonotype showed up just a few times. The chain has TRBV25-1 and TRBJ2-3; 9 bases line up with TRBD2. This CDR3 comprises 13 residues. The trim removed 3 bases at V and 10 bases at J, leaving 5 bases unmatched. From germline, CDR1 is MGHDK and CDR2 SYGVNS. The CDR3 DNA is TGTGCCAGCAGTGACTGGACTAGCGACGCGCAGTATTTT. Its translation: CASSDWTSDAQYF. The complete variable domain, with remaining parts taken from reference TRBV25-1 and TRBJ2-3, reads EADIYQTPRYLVIGTGKKITLECSQTMGHDKMYWYQQDPGMELHLIHYSYGVNSTEKGDLSSESTVSRIRTEHFPLTLESARPSHTSQYLCASSDWTSDAQYFGPGTRLTVL.

J is TRBJ2-5 and V is TRBV5-1; 10 bases fit TRBD1. Per the germline V gene, CDR1 is SGHRS and CDR2 is YFSETQ. Losses at the gene ends were 4 bases for V and 1 base for J; bases not matched to a gene: 7. The CDR3 totals 16 residues. CDR3 sequence: CASSARDRGLQETQYF. The CDR3 nucleotides read TGCGCCAGCAGCGCCCGGGACAGGGGCCTCCAAGAGACCCAGTACTTC.

A few counts support this clonotype. The chain carries TRBV20-1 and TRBJ2-1; 12 bases match TRBD2. The CDR3 extends over 15 amino acids. V was clipped by 0 bases and J by 8 bases; unmatched bases: 5. The germline gives CDR1 DFQATT, CDR2 SNEGSKA (reference sequence). CDR3 loop: CSARDGLAGTDEQFF. The CDR3 bases are TGCAGTGCTAGAGACGGACTAGCGGGAACCGATGAGCAGTTCTTC.

This clonotype came up many times. The chain has TRBV7-9 and TRBJ2-1; 12 positions agree with TRBD2. The germline V gene has CDR1 SEHNR and CDR2 FQNEAQ (reference sequence). V shed 1 base, J shed 4 bases, and the junction held 5 bases outside the gene matches. This CDR3 has 17 amino acids. This CDR3 reads CASSLGTSGMRYNEQFF. The CDR3 bases are TGTGCCAGCAGCTTAGGGACTAGCGGGATGCGATACAATGAGCAGTTCTTC.

The chain uses TRBV20-1 and TRBJ1-1, with unresolved D. Germline CDR1 and CDR2: DFQATT and SNEGSKA (reference sequence). The CDR3 is 13 amino acids. Trimming pared 3 bases from V and 6 bases from J, leaving 14 bases between. The CDR3 sequence: CSARRVGIAEAFF. Here the CDR3 DNA reads TGCAGTGCTAGGAGGGTGGGGATTGCTGAAGCTTTCTTT.

This clonotype was counted a few times. The chain uses TRBV7-9 and TRBJ2-7, with 13 bases lining up with TRBD2. Germline values: CDR1 SEHNR, CDR2 FQNEAQ (reference sequence). This CDR3 has 15 amino acids. Trimming cost V 5 bases and J 5 bases; bases outside gene matches: 6. In DNA, the CDR3 is TGTGCCAGCAGCACCTGGACTAGCGGGAGCCACGAGCAGTACTTC. Translated, it gives CASSTWTSGSHEQYF.

V is TRBV13 and J is TRBJ2-1; D not resolved. The germline V gene has CDR1 PRHDT and CDR2 FYEKMQ (reference sequence). CDR3 length: 14 amino acids. The ends were cut back, 7 bases at V and 3 bases at J, with 13 bases in the middle. CDR3 protein: CASTPPNGYNEQFF. The CDR3 region has the DNA TGTGCCAGCACCCCTCCCAACGGCTACAATGAGCAGTTCTTC.